This T cell receptor (beta chain) appears in the sequencing data of a study of blood T cell repertoires in acute mononucleosis (dated by TCRdb to the early 2020s). Describing the broader study: Acute-phase samples were taken within 2 weeks of symptom onset, representing the primary response. During acute infection, about 2% and 1.2% of blood CD8 T cells were made up of mean YVL-BR-specific and GLC-BM-specific cells, respectively. The mean blood EBV load was around 4 log10 genome copies per million B cells in acute infection and 2.6 at convalescence. The paper as a whole reports these results and caveats: Persistence into convalescence was observed for only approximately 9.5% of unique acute clonotypes, yet most of the response was made up by these persisting clonotypes, and the remaining acute clonotypes were seemingly replaced by new diverse de novo clonotypes. Because only a fraction of each donor's blood was analyzed, sampling error might partly explain the low overlap between acute and convalescent clonotypes. In TCR repertoire selection for BRLF1 (YVL-BR), TCRalpha CDR3 motifs took on a dominant role, whereas TCRbeta played only a minimal one. Only a few donors were included in the cohort, so group averages were based on very few individuals.

The time point tag for this specimen amounts to: acute infectious mononucleosis, at clinical presentation within 2 weeks of symptom onset (visit 1). CD8 T cell responses to two immunodominant EBV epitopes, BRLF1 109 (YVL-BR) and BMLF1 280 (GLC-BM), were tracked in the study over primary infection. A positive serum heterophile antibody test together with EBV viral capsid antigen-specific IgM pointed to primary EBV infection. Magnetic positive selection (MACS) was first used to enrich total CD8 T cells from PBMCs. A FACSAria III was used to sort live CD3+ CD8+ tetramer+ cells to over 90% purity. Cell sorting used a PE-conjugated tetramer carrying the BRLF1 109-117 peptide. After tetramer sorting, TCR repertoires of EBV epitope-specific CD8 T cells were deep-sequenced directly ex vivo at acute infection and at convalescence. The donors were three individuals between roughly 18 and 30 years old who had clinical acute infectious mononucleosis and laboratory evidence of primary EBV infection. Heparinized peripheral blood was collected when donors presented clinically with mononucleosis symptoms and again about 6 months afterward. PBMCs were isolated by Ficoll-Paque density gradient centrifugation.

CDR1 and CDR2, looked up from the germline V gene (reference sequence), are LNHDA and SQIVND. Between the V and J ends, shortened by 3 bases and 2 bases respectively, the junction contains 14 bases. The CDR3 starts with the cysteine, ends with the phenylalanine, and has 15 residues. The only DNA kept is the CDR3, 45 bases in frame from the first base. Total RNA from at least 8,000 sorted tetramer+ CD8 T cells was reverse transcribed into cDNA for TCR profiling. CDR3 regions were PCR-amplified with primers annealing to V and J regions, and unique molecular identifiers were added to track templates. The immunoSEQ platform, including its sequencing and error-correction standards, was used to profile TCRalpha and TCRbeta chains. As for the original processing: Clonal copy numbers were corrected for sequencing and PCR errors, and IMGT conventions were followed to define CDR3s. Only productive rearrangements were analyzed, using immunoSEQ Analyzer versions 2.0 and 3.0, with gene-pairing frequencies processed further in Microsoft Excel. Circos plots were used to visualize V-J pairings, and MEME together with a custom motifSearch program was used to find CDR3 motifs. The OLGA algorithm was used to calculate the probability of generation of TCR sequences. Clonotypes found at both visits were termed persistent, clonotypes found only in the acute phase were termed nonpersistent, and clonotypes found only at convalescence were termed de novo. An amino acid clonotype used by more than one donor was defined as a public TCR. TCRdb carries this immuneACCESS record with in-frame sequences only. Its versions omit some clonotypes, under half of them owing to an unresolved V gene in the studies checked, with the rest unexplained. V and J calls and clone size are copied from that table; D and trimming were computed from the DNA. Counted in this sample were some 6,600 clones; about 25% of them appeared once. In total, the top ten clones hold around 30% of the sample.

Compared with the rest of its sample, this clone is medium-sized (0.01 to 0.1%). No much larger clone exists at a distance of one base, and base qualities are not known. The sequence joins TRBV19 to TRBJ2-7, with no D gene named confidently. Sequenced here: EBV YVL epitope tetramer+ CD8+ T cells sorted from PBMCs, sampled during acute infectious mononucleosis. The cell subset or site label here, explained by the study, means: CD8 T cells binding a tetramer with EBV BRLF1 109-117 peptide (YVL-BR). The sequence was collected from a woman aged 18-30 years with infectious mononucleosis caused by EBV. The DNA is as follows: TGTGCCAGTAGTATTCAAGGCAGTGAAACCTACGAGCAGTACTTC. Its protein product is CASSIQGSETYEQYF.